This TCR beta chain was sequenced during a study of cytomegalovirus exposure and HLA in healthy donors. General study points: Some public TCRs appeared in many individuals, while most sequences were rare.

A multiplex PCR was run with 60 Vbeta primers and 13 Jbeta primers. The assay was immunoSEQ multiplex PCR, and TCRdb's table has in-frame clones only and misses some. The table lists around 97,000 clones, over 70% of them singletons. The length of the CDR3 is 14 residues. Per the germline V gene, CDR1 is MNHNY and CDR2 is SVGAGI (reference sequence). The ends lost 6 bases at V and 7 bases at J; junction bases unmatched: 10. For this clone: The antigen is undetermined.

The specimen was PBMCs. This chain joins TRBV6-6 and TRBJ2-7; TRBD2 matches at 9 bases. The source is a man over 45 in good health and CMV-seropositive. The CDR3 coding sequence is TGTGCCAGCAGAGTTAGCGGGAGTGGTGGTGAGCAGTACTTC. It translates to CASRVSGSGGEQYF.